This T cell receptor (beta chain) stems from a study of T cells after yellow fever vaccination. At the level of the study: When fractions had low cell numbers, they were prepared with SMART-Seq v4 Ultra Low Input. Study-wide results and limits: Clonotypes shared by both compartments, CD4 and CD8, made up a small share. Sorted repertoires could include abundant contaminating clonotypes from bulk cells. Reappearance after the booster was observed for most primary-vaccination clones (roughly 97% CD4, over 70% CD8).

V was pared by 7 bases and J by 4 bases, with 19 bases between. Germline CDR1 reads SGHTA; CDR2 reads FQGNSA. The CDR3 runs 15 residues. TCRdb used MiXCR to reprocess the 5' RACE reads, holding one entry per CDR3 protein. The sample includes some 340,000 distinct CDR3 sequences, approximately 4% of them seen just once. Worth noting for this clonotype: Its antigen is currently unknown.

The TCR comes from a man aged 18 to 30 who received the YFV17D yellow fever vaccine. The rearrangement uses TRBV7-2 and TRBJ2-5; tentative D call: TRBD1 (6 bases). Material: PBMCs, obtained 5 days after the yellow fever booster vaccination. In DNA, the CDR3 is TGTGCCAGCACGAGGGGCTTAGGCAGGGGAGAGACCCAGTACTTC. Translating gives CASTRGLGRGETQYF.